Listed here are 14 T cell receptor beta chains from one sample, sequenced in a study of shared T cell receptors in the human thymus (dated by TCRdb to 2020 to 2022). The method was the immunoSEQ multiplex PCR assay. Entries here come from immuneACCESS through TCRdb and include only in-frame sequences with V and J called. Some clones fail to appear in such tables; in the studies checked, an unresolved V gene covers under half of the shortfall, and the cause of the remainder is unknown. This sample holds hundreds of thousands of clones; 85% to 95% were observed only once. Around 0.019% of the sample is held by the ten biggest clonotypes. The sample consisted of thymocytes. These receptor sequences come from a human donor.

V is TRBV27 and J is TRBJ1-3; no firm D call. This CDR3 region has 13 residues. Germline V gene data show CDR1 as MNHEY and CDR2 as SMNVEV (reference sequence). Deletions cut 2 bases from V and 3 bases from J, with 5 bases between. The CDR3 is CASSLRLGNTIYF. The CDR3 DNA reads TGTGCCAGCAGTTTAAGACTTGGAAACACCATATATTTT.

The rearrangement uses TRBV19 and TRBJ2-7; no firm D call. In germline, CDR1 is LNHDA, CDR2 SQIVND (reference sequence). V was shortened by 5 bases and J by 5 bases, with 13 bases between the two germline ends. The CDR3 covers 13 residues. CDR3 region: CASSRLGSHEQYF. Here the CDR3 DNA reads TGTGCCAGTAGTCGCCTAGGGTCTCACGAGCAGTACTTC.

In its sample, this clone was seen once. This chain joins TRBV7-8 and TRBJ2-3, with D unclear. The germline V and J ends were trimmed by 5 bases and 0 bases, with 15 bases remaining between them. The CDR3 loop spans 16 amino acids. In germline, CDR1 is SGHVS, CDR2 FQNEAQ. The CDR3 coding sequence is TGTGCCAGCAGCGCACCACACGGCTCTAGCACAGATACGCAGTATTTT. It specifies CASSAPHGSSTDTQYF.

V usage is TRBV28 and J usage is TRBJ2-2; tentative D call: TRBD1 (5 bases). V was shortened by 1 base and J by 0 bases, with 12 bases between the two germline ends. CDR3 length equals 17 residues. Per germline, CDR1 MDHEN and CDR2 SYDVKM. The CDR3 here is CASSLSLTASNTGELFF. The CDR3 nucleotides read TGTGCCAGCAGTTTATCTCTGACAGCGTCGAACACCGGGGAGCTGTTTTTT.

DNA of the CDR3: TGTGCCAGCTCAATGGGGGCTGGTTACGAGCAGTACTTC. Translation: CASSMGAGYEQYF. The rearrangement joins TRBV18 to TRBJ2-7; D may be TRBD1 (6 bases). Germline CDR1 and CDR2: KGHSH and LQKENI. The CDR3 totals 13 residues. Trimming took off 5 bases at V and 4 bases at J, with 12 bases between the two ends.

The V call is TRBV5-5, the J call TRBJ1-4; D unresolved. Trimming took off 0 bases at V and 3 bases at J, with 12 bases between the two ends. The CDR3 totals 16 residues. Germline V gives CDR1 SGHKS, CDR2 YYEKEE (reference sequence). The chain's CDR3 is CASSLVLRRANEKLFF. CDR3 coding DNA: TGTGCCAGCAGCTTGGTGTTGAGGAGGGCTAATGAAAAACTGTTTTTT.

For the CDR3, the DNA is TGTGCCAGCAGTTTATGGCAGGGGCAACCCTACGAGCAGTACTTC. Encoded protein: CASSLWQGQPYEQYF. The chain uses TRBV27 and TRBJ2-7, with D possibly matching TRBD1 (6 bases). Germline lookup yields CDR1 MNHEY and CDR2 SMNVEV (reference sequence). This CDR3 has 15 residues. Trimming pared 1 base from V and 2 bases from J, leaving 12 bases between.

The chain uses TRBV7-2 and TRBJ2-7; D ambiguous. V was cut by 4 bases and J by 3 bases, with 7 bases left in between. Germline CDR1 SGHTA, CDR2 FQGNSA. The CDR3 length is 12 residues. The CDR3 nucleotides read TGTGCCAGCAGCTCGGCCTACTACGAGCAGTACTTC. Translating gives CASSSAYYEQYF.

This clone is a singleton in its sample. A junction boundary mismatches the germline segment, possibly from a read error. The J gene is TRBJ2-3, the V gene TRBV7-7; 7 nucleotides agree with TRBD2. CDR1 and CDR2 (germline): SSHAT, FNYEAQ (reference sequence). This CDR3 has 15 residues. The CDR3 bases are TGTGCTAGCAGCTTAGCTCATGCGGGGGCAGATACGCAGTATTTT. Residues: CASSLAHAGADTQYF.

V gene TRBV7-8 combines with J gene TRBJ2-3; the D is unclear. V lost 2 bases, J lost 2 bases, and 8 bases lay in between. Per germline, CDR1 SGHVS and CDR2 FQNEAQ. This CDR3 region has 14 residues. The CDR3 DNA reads TGTGCCAGCAGCTTAACGCAGTCCACAGATACGCAGTATTTT. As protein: CASSLTQSTDTQYF.

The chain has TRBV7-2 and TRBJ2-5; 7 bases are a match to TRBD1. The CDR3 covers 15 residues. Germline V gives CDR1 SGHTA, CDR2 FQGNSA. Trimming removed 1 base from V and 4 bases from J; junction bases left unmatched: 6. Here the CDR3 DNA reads TGTGCCAGCAGCTTAGGAGGGGGCAGGCGAGAGACCCAGTACTTC. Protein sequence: CASSLGGGRRETQYF.

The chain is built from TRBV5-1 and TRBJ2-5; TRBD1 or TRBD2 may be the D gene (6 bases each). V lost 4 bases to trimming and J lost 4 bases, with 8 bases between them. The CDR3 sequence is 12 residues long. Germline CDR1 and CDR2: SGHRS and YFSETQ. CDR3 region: CASSRGRETQYF. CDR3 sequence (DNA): TGCGCCAGCAGCCGGGGGCGAGAGACCCAGTACTTC.

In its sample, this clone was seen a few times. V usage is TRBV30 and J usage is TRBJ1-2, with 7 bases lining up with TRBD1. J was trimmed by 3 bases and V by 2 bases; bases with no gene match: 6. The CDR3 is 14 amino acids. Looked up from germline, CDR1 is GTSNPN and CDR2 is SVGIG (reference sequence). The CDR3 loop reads CAWSLTGVDYGYTF. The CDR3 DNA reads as TGTGCCTGGAGTCTAACAGGGGTAGACTATGGCTACACCTTC.

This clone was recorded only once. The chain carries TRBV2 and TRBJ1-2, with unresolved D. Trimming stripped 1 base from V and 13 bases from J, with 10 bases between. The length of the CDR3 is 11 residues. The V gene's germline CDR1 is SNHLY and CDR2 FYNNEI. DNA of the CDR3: TGTGCCAGCAGTGAAGGCAGCTCCTGCACCTTC. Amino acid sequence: CASSEGSSCTF.